The following is a T cell receptor beta chain sequence with its context. Its antigen remains unknown. The germline gives CDR1 SNHLY, CDR2 FYNNEI. The junction had 8 bases not matched to a gene; V was cut back by 8 bases and J by 2 bases. The CDR3 totals 14 residues. The data derive from a study of cytomegalovirus exposure and HLA in healthy donors. The PCR was carried out with 60 Vbeta primers and 13 Jbeta primers. Profiling relied on immunoSEQ multiplex PCR, and the TCRdb table lists in-frame clones only, not all of them. This table has more than 150,000 clones, less than 85% appearing once. Findings and limits, study-wide: Roughly uniform depth of sequencing across donors was assumed in presence/absence analyses. Associated with HLA alleles at 0.05 false discovery rate in a later analysis were 16,951 TCR beta sequences. An ancestry cluster, one associated with Asian ancestry, reportedly showed fewer N-insertions than the approximately 670-donor mean in a later analysis.

The sequence was obtained from a woman aged 45-59 years in good health and CMV-seropositive. The V call is TRBV2, the J call TRBJ1-1; 7 bases agree with TRBD1. The material sequenced was PBMCs. The CDR3 bases are TGTGCCAGCGATGAGGGGGCCCTAAACACTGAAGCTTTCTTT. Protein: CASDEGALNTEAFF.